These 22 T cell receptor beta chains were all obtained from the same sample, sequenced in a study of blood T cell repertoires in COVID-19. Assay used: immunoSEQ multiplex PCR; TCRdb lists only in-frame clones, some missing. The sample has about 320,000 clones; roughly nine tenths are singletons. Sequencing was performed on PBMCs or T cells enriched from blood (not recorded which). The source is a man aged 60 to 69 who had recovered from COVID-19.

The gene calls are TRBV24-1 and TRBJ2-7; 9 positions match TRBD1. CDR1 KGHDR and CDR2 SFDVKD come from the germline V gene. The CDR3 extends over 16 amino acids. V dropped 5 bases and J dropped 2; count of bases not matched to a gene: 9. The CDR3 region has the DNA TGTGCCACCAGTGCCGCTCCGGGACAGGGCCCCTACGAGCAGTACTTC. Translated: CATSAAPGQGPYEQYF.

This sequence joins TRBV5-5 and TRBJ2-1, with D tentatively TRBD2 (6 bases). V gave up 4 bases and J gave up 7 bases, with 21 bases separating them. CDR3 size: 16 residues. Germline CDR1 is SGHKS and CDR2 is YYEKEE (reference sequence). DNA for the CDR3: TGTGCCAGCAGCCCCCCGGGGGATAGTCGTATAAATGAGCAGTTCTTC. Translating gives CASSPPGDSRINEQFF.

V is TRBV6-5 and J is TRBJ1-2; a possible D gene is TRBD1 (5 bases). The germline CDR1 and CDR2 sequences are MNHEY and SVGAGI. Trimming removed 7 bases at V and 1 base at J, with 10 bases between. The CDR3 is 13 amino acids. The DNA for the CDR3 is TGTGCCAGCACCAAAGACAGTAACTATGGCTACACCTTC. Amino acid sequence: CASTKDSNYGYTF.

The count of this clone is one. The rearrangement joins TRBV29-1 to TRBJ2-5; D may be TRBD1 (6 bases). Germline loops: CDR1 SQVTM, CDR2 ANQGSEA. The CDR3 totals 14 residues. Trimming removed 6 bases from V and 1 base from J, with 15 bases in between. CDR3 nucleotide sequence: TGCAGCGTGCGGGCCAGGGGCGCCCAAGAGACCCAGTACTTC. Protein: CSVRARGAQETQYF.

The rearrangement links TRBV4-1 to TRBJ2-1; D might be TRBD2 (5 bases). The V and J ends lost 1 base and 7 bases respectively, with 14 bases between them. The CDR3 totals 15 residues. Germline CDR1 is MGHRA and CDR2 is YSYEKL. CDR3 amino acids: CASSQVMRVGNEQFF. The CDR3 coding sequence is TGCGCCAGCAGCCAAGTCATGAGGGTAGGAAATGAGCAGTTCTTC.

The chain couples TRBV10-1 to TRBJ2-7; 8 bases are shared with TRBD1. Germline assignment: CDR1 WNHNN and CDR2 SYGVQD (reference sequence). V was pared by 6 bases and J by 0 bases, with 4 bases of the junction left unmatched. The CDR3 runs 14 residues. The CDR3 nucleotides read TGCGCCAGCAGGACAGGGGAAGCCTCCTACGAGCAGTACTTC. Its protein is CASRTGEASYEQYF.

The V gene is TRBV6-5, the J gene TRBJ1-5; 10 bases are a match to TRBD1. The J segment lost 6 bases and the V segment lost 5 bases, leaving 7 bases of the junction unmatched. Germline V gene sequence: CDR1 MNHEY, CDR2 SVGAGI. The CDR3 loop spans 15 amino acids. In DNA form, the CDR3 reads TGTGCCAGCAGTCCCGGGACAGGGGTAAGTCAGCCCCAGCATTTT. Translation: CASSPGTGVSQPQHF.

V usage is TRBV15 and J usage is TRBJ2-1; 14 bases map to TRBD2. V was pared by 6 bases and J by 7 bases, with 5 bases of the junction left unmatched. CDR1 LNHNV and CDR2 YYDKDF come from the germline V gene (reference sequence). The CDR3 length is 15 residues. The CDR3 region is CATSVRTSGRNEQFF. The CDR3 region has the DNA TGTGCCACCAGTGTTAGGACTAGCGGGAGGAATGAGCAGTTCTTC.

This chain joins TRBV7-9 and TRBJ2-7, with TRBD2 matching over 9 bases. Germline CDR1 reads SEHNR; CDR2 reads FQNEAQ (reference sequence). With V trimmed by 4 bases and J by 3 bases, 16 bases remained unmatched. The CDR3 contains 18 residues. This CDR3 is CASSSPGSSGTRVYEQYF. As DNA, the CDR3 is TGTGCCAGCAGCTCCCCCGGTTCTAGCGGGACGCGGGTCTACGAGCAGTACTTC.

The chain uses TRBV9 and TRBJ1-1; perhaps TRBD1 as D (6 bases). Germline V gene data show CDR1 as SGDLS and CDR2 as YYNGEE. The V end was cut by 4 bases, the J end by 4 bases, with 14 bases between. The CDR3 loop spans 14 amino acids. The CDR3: CASSTRDTLTEAFF. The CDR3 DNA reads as TGTGCCAGCAGCACCAGGGACACCCTCACTGAAGCTTTCTTT.

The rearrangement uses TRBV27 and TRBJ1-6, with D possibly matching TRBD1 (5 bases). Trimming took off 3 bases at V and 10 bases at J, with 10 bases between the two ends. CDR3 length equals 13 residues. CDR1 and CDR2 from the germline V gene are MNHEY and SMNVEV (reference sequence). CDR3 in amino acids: CASSFQGGSPLHF. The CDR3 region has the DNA TGTGCCAGCAGTTTCCAGGGTGGGTCACCCCTCCACTTT.

This chain's CDR3 is CASSKGGAGLVNTGELFF. The CDR3 nucleotides read TGTGCCAGCAGCAAAGGAGGGGCGGGACTCGTAAACACCGGGGAGCTGTTTTTT. The chain couples TRBV21-1 to TRBJ2-2; TRBD2, the D gene given by the table, was not confirmed from the DNA. TRBV21-1 is labeled a pseudogene. This CDR3 region has 18 residues.

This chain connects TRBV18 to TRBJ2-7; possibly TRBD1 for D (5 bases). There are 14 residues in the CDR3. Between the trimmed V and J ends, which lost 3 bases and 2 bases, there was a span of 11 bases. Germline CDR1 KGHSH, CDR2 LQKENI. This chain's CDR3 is CASSPQGLPYEQYF. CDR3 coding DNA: TGTGCCAGCTCACCGCAGGGTCTTCCCTACGAGCAGTACTTC.

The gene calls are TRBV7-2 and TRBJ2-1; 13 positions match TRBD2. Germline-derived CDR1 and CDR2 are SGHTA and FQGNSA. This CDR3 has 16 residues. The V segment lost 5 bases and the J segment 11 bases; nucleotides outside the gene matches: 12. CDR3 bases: TGTGCCAGCAGCGCGACTAGCGGGAGGCCCCGAGATCAGCAGTTCTTC. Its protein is CASSATSGRPRDQQFF.

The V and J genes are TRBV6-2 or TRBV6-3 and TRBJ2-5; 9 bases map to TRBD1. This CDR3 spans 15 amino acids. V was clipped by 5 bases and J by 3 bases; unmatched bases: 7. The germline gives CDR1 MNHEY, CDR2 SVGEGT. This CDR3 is CASSPGQGKEETQYF. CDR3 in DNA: TGTGCCAGCAGTCCCGGACAGGGGAAAGAAGAGACCCAGTACTTC.

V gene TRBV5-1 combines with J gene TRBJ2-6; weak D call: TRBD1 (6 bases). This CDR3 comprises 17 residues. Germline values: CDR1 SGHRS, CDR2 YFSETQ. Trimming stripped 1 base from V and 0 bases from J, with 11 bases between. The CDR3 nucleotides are TGCGCCAGCAGCTTGACCGGACAGTTCTCTGGGGCCAACGTCCTGACTTTC. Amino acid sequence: CASSLTGQFSGANVLTF.

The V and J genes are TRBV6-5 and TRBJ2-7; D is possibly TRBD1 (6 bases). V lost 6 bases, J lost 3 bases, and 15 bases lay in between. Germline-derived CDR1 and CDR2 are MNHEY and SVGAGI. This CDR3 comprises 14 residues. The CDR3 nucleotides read TGTGCCAGCAGCACAAGGGGGACCAGCTACGAGCAGTACTTC. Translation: CASSTRGTSYEQYF.

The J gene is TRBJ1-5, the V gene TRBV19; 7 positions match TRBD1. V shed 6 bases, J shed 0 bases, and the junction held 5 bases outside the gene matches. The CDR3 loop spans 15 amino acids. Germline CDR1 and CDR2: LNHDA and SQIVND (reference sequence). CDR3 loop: CASSEQGPSNQPQHF. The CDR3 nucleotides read TGTGCCAGTAGCGAACAGGGGCCTAGCAATCAGCCCCAGCATTTT.

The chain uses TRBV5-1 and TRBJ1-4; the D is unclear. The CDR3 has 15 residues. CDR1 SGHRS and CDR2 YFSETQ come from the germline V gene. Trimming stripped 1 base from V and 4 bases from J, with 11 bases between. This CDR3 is CASSLSYGSNEKLFF. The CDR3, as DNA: TGCGCCAGCAGCTTGTCTTATGGGAGTAATGAAAAACTGTTTTTT.

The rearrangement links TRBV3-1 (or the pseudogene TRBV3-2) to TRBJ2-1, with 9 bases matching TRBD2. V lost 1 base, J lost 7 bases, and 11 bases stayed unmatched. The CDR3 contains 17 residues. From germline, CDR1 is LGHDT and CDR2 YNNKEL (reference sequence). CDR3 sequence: CASSQALASAGGNEQFF. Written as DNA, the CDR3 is TGTGCCAGCAGCCAAGCTTTGGCTTCAGCGGGAGGTAATGAGCAGTTCTTC.

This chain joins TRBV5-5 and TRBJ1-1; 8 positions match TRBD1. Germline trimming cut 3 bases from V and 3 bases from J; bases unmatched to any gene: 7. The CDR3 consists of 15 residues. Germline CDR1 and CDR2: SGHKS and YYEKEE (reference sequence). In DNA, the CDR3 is TGTGCCAGCAGCTCGGGACAGGAAGATTACACTGAAGCTTTCTTT. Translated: CASSSGQEDYTEAFF.

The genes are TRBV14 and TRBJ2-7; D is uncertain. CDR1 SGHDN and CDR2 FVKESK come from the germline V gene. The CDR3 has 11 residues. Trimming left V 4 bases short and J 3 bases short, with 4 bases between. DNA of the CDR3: TGTGCCAGCAGCCGACACTACGAGCAGTACTTC. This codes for CASSRHYEQYF.